A selection of T cell receptor beta chains follows, all from one sample in a study of blood T cells in healthy people across ages. TCRdb used MiXCR to reprocess the 5' RACE reads, holding one entry per CDR3 protein. The sample yields hundreds of thousands of distinct CDR3 sequences, 47% seen once. Material: blood. Source of these receptors: a man of 80 years or more in good health. Each CDR3 is given with its conserved first and last residue. D genes are given only for firm matches. Where a row states a size, it is once, few, many or the class of an expanded clone; other rows omit it.

clone size	CDR3 length	D gene	V gene	J gene	CDR3 DNA	CDR3 protein
once	13	NA	TRBV7-9	TRBJ1-1	TGTGCCAGCAGCTTAGCGATGGACGCTGAAGCTTTCTTT	CASSLAMDAEAFF
NA	14	NA	TRBV12-3/TRBV12-4	TRBJ2-7	TGTGCCAGCAGTCCCCGGCTACGCTCCTACGAGCAGTACTTC	CASSPRLRSYEQYF
NA	15	TRBD2	TRBV3-1	TRBJ2-7	TGTGCCAGCAGCCAGTCAGCGGGGGGCTCCTACGAGCAGTACTTC	CASSQSAGGSYEQYF
once	15	TRBD2	TRBV28	TRBJ2-7	TGTGCCAGCAGTGGGGGGACTAGCTTCGCCTACGAGCAGTACTTC	CASSGGTSFAYEQYF
many	17	NA	TRBV20-1	TRBJ2-5	TGCAGTGCTAGAGACCCAGGGGACGGAACTCCGGGGGAGACCCAGTACTTC	CSARDPGDGTPGETQYF
many	12	NA	TRBV29-1	TRBJ2-7	TGCAGCGTTGGGTTCGGGACCTACGAGCAGTACTTC	CSVGFGTYEQYF
NA	15	NA	TRBV2	TRBJ2-3	TGTGCCAGCAGCCTCCGACAGACTAGCACAGATACGCAGTATTTT	CASSLRQTSTDTQYF
few	15	NA	TRBV7-2	TRBJ1-2	TGTGCCAGCAGCTTATTGATGGGTTCTAACTATGGCTACACCTTC	CASSLLMGSNYGYTF
NA	14	NA	TRBV20-1	TRBJ2-5	TGCAGTGCGAGTTCGCCGACGGGTGAAGAGACCCAGTACTTC	CSASSPTGEETQYF
NA	16	TRBD1	TRBV6-2/TRBV6-3	TRBJ1-4	TGTGCCAGCAGCGATTACTTCAGGGGGCGCGGGGAAAAACTGTTTTTT	CASSDYFRGRGEKLFF
NA	15	NA	TRBV7-6	TRBJ2-5	TGTGCCAGCAGCTTATTCGGATCTTACCAAGAGACCCAGTACTTC	CASSLFGSYQETQYF
NA	13	TRBD2	TRBV27	TRBJ2-1	TGTGCCAGCACGGCTAGCGGGGGGAATGAGCAGTTCTTC	CASTASGGNEQFF
NA	12	TRBD2	TRBV6-2/TRBV6-3	TRBJ2-1	TGTGCCAGCAGTTACTCACTAGCGGGGCAGTTCTTC	CASSYSLAGQFF
NA	13	NA	TRBV12-5	TRBJ2-2	TGTGCTAGTGGTTGGCCTGCTGCCGGGGAGCTGTTTTTT	CASGWPAAGELFF
NA	14	NA	TRBV7-2	TRBJ1-1	TGTGCCAGCAGCCAAGTACAAGCGGACACTGAAGCTTTCTTT	CASSQVQADTEAFF
NA	17	NA	TRBV5-1	TRBJ1-6	TGCGCCAGCAGCATCAACGGTGGCGCGACGGGGGATTCACCCCTCCACTTT	CASSINGGATGDSPLHF
NA	16	TRBD2	TRBV20-1	TRBJ2-1	TGCAGTGCTAGTTTGCGTACTAGCGGGATCCAAGAGACCCAGTTCTTC	CSASLRTSGIQETQFF